Shown below are 14 T cell receptor beta chains from a single sample sequenced in a study of OX40 agonist ivuxolimab in advanced cancers. Method: immunoSEQ multiplex PCR; TCRdb's copy keeps in-frame clones and lacks some. The sample contains approximately 87,000 clones, 88% of which appear only once. The material sequenced was CD4+ or CD8+ T cells sorted from blood, taken in a trial of the OX40 agonist ivuxolimab. The receptor source for this set is an adult with an advanced solid tumor such as melanoma, head and neck, liver or kidney cancer.

The J gene is TRBJ2-5, the V gene TRBV6-1; perhaps TRBD2 as D (5 bases). This CDR3 spans 12 amino acids. V lost 0 bases and J 9 bases, leaving 8 bases between the germline ends. Germline lookup yields CDR1 MNHNS and CDR2 SASEGT. CDR3 in amino acids: CASSEASVAQYF. Written as DNA, the CDR3 is TGTGCCAGCAGTGAAGCTAGCGTGGCCCAGTACTTC.

The genes are TRBV5-1 and TRBJ1-3; D remains unclear. The CDR3 covers 16 residues. Germline CDR1 SGHRS, CDR2 YFSETQ. The V gene lost 4 bases and the J gene lost 0 bases, with 14 bases spanning the gap. As DNA, the CDR3 is TGCGCCAGCAGCCCCCAGGACGGCTACTCTGGAAACACCATATATTTT. It codes for CASSPQDGYSGNTIYF.

The chain carries TRBV6-5 and TRBJ1-5; D is possibly TRBD1 (5 bases). V lost 0 bases, J lost 5 bases, and 8 bases lay in between. The CDR3 is made up of 14 amino acids. Per the germline V gene, CDR1 is MNHEY and CDR2 is SVGAGI. CDR3 in DNA: TGTGCCAGCAGTTACTCGCAGGGCCATCAGCCCCAGCATTTT. It translates to CASSYSQGHQPQHF.

The chain joins TRBV5-1 to TRBJ2-7; 8 bases are shared with TRBD1. The CDR3 contains 15 residues. Germline CDR1 SGHRS, CDR2 YFSETQ. The ends lost 3 bases at V and 1 base at J; junction bases unmatched: 6. The CDR3 coding sequence is TGCGCCAGCAGCTCGACAGGGGATATGTCCTACGAGCAGTACTTC. Amino acids: CASSSTGDMSYEQYF.

The rearrangement joins TRBV29-1 to TRBJ2-7; no firm D call. This CDR3 spans 13 amino acids. Trimming pared 5 bases from V and 3 bases from J, leaving 14 bases between. Germline V gene lookup returns CDR1 SQVTM and CDR2 ANQGSEA. The CDR3 DNA is TGCAGCGTTTCCGGTACAGCTCACTACGAGCAGTACTTC. This translates into CSVSGTAHYEQYF.

The chain joins TRBV27 to TRBJ2-3; no reliable D call. CDR1 MNHEY and CDR2 SMNVEV come from the germline V gene (reference sequence). The CDR3 runs to 14 residues. Trimming took off 2 bases at V and 4 bases at J, with 10 bases between the two ends. The DNA of the CDR3 is TGTGCCAGCAGTTTAAGATCGTCGGCAGATACGCAGTATTTT. Translated, it gives CASSLRSSADTQYF.

This clone has only one observation. One end of the junction does not line up with germline, which may come from a read error. The CDR3 reads CASIRDGEATSMGF. CDR3 nucleotides: TGTGCCAGCATCCGAGACGGGGAAGCTACGAGCATGGGCTTC. The gene calls are TRBV2 and TRBJ2-7; possibly TRBD2 for D (5 bases). The CDR3 covers 14 residues. CDR1 and CDR2 (germline): SNHLY, FYNNEI.

This chain joins TRBV5-5 and TRBJ2-6; D call uncertain. Per germline, CDR1 SGHKS and CDR2 YYEKEE (reference sequence). This CDR3 region has 15 residues. The V gene lost 0 bases and the J gene lost 1 base, with 5 bases spanning the gap. This CDR3 reads CASSLDMSGANVLTF. CDR3 in DNA: TGTGCCAGCAGCTTGGATATGTCTGGGGCCAACGTCCTGACTTTC.

The J gene is TRBJ2-5, the V gene TRBV6-5; TRBD1 aligns across 8 bases. Trimming took 5 bases from V and 5 from J; bases not matched to a gene: 10. Looked up from germline, CDR1 is MNHEY and CDR2 is SVGAGI. The CDR3 contains 15 residues. DNA for the CDR3: TGTGCCAGCAGTACGCAAACAGGGGGACGGGAGACCCAGTACTTC. As protein: CASSTQTGGRETQYF.

The chain has TRBV5-1 and TRBJ1-2; no firm D call. Germline V CDR1 and CDR2: SGHRS, YFSETQ. There are 18 residues in the CDR3. V dropped 2 bases and J dropped 1 base, with 21 bases sitting between them. CDR3 DNA: TGCGCCAGCAGCTTAAAATCGACGACGCAACCCTTTAACTATGGCTACACCTTC. It specifies CASSLKSTTQPFNYGYTF.

Only a few counts were recorded for this clone. This rearrangement joins TRBV5-4 to TRBJ2-5, with no clear D. The germline V gene has CDR1 SGHNT and CDR2 YYREEE (reference sequence). The V and J ends lost 1 base and 3 bases respectively, with 4 bases between them. The CDR3 consists of 12 residues. CDR3 coding DNA: TGTGCCAGCAGCTTGATTGAAGAGACCCAGTACTTC. Translated: CASSLIEETQYF.

The chain couples TRBV7-8 to TRBJ2-5; TRBD1 might be the D (5 bases). V was trimmed by 5 bases and J by 1 base, leaving 11 bases between them. The CDR3 length is 14 residues. From germline, CDR1 is SGHVS and CDR2 FQNEAQ. CDR3 coding DNA: TGTGCCAGCAGCCCGACGACAGTCCAAGAGACCCAGTACTTC. Its translation: CASSPTTVQETQYF.

This clone was found a few times. This chain uses TRBV7-9 with TRBJ1-5; D is uncertain. The CDR3 spans 14 residues. The ends were cut back, 2 bases at V and 4 bases at J, with 9 bases in the middle. CDR1 and CDR2 (germline): SEHNR, FQNEAQ (reference sequence). The CDR3 coding sequence is TGTGCCAGCAGCTTAAACGGAGTAAATCAGCCCCAGCATTTT. It is translated as CASSLNGVNQPQHF. Drawing the rest from reference TRBV7-9 and TRBJ1-5, the complete variable domain is DTGVSQNPRHKITKRGQNVTFRCDPISEHNRLYWYRQTLGQGPEFLTYFQNEAQLEKSRLLSDRFSAERPKGSFSTLEIQRTEQGDSAMYLCASSLNGVNQPQHFGDGTRLSIL.

V gene TRBV27 combines with J gene TRBJ2-7; tentative D call: TRBD1 (6 bases). Germline CDR1 and CDR2: MNHEY and SMNVEV (reference sequence). The V end lost 1 base, the J end lost 3 bases, and 10 bases lay between the germline ends. The CDR3 contains 14 residues. CDR3 nucleotides: TGTGCCAGCAGTTTATTGCCAGGGGACTACGAGCAGTACTTC. Translation: CASSLLPGDYEQYF.